The 3 T cell receptor beta chains below were found in one sample sequenced in a study of Ad26.COV2.S vaccination and SARS-CoV-2 variants (dated by TCRdb to the early 2020s). This sample's treatment or condition label indicates: about 20 received Ad26.COV2.S at low or high dose, single or two shots; five or six received placebo; per-sample allocation not given. For vaccine and placebo recipients, the sequenced repertoires came from samples collected on day 63 after the first injection. The method was the immunoSEQ multiplex PCR assay. The table comes from immuneACCESS by way of TCRdb, which keeps in-frame sequences with V and J called. Part of the clones is missing from these tables; in studies checked, under half for an unresolved V gene and the rest for unknown reasons. Within this sample are 440,000 or so clones, with less than 95% of them counted one time only. Approximately 4.3% of the sample rests with the top ten.

The source material was peripheral blood, sampled in a trial of Ad26.COV2.S vaccine versus placebo. The receptors originated from a person aged 18 to 65 who received the Ad26.COV2.S COVID-19 vaccine or a placebo.

The rearrangement uses TRBV5-6 and TRBJ2-7; maybe TRBD1 (6 bases). V lost 0 bases, J lost 1 base, and 20 bases lay in between. Looked up from germline, CDR1 is SGHDT and CDR2 is YYEEEE. CDR3 length: 18 amino acids. The CDR3 loop reads CASSLAPWTARASYEQYF. Written as DNA, the CDR3 is TGTGCCAGCAGCTTGGCCCCATGGACAGCCCGCGCTTCCTACGAGCAGTACTTC.

In nucleotides, the CDR3 is TGTGCCAGCAGTCAGGACAGGCGGAATGAAAAACTGTTTTTT. Encoded protein: CASSQDRRNEKLFF. The chain has TRBV28 and TRBJ1-4; TRBD1 aligns across 7 bases. Germline V gene data show CDR1 as MDHEN and CDR2 as SYDVKM. The CDR3 covers 14 residues. V shed 5 bases, J shed 5 bases, and the junction held 5 bases outside the gene matches.

The chain combines TRBV7-2 with TRBJ2-7; TRBD2 matches 7 bases. The V gene's germline CDR1 is SGHTA and CDR2 FQGNSA. V shed 1 base, J shed 4 bases, and the junction held 7 bases outside the gene matches. CDR3 length: 15 amino acids. CDR3 in DNA: TGTGCCAGCAGCTTAGTTCTAAGCGGGGATTACGAGCAGTACTTC. Its translation: CASSLVLSGDYEQYF.